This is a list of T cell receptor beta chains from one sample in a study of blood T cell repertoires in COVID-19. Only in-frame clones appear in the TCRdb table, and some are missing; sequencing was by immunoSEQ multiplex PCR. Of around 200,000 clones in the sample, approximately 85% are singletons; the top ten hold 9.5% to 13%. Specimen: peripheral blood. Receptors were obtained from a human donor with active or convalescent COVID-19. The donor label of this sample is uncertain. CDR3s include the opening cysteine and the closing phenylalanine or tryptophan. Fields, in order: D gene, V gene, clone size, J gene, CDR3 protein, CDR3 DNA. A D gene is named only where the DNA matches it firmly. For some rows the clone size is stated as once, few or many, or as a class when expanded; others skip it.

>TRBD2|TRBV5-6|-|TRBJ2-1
CASSLGLANEQFF
TGTGCCAGCAGCTTGGGACTAGCCAATGAGCAGTTCTTC
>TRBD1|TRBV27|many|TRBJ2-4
CASQGARDIQYF
TGTGCCAGTCAGGGGGCTCGTGACATTCAGTACTTC
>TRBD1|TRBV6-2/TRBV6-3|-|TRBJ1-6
CASSSAGQGVGPLHF
TGTGCCAGCAGTTCCGCGGGACAGGGGGTAGGACCCCTCCACTTT
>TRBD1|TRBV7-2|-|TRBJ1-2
CASSSGARGRNGYTF
TGTGCCAGCAGCTCCGGGGCCAGGGGGCGCAATGGCTACACCTTC
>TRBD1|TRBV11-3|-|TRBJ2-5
CASSLSRQGQSETQYF
TGTGCCAGCAGCTTATCGAGACAGGGGCAGTCAGAGACCCAGTACTTC
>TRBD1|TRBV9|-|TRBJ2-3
CASSVVGDRGNTDTQYF
TGTGCCAGCAGCGTAGTAGGGGACAGGGGCAACACAGATACGCAGTATTTT
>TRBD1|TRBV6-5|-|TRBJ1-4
CASNAEGGQEKLFF
TGTGCCAGCAACGCGGAGGGGGGACAGGAAAAACTGTTTTTT
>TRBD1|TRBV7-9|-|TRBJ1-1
CASSLARQGTEAFF
TGTGCCAGCAGCTTAGCCAGACAGGGAACTGAAGCTTTCTTT
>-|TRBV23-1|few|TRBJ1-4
CASRPPGLLREKLFF
TGCGCCAGCAGGCCACCCGGACTTCTGAGGGAAAAACTGTTTTTT
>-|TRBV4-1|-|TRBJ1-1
CASSLWEGLGTEAFF
TGCGCCAGCAGCCTCTGGGAGGGGCTGGGCACTGAAGCTTTCTTT
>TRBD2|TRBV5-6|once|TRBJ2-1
CASSLEMGTTYNEQFF
TGTGCCAGCAGCTTGGAGATGGGGACTACTTACAATGAGCAGTTCTTC
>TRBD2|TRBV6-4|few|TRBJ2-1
CASSDSAGANNEQFF
TGTGCCAGCAGTGATTCAGCGGGAGCGAACAATGAGCAGTTCTTC
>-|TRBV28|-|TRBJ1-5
CASSSRDKPQHF
TGTGCCAGCAGTTCCCGGGATAAGCCCCAGCATTTT
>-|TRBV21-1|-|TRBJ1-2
CASNSDRGVYGYTF
TGTGCCAGCAATTCGGACAGGGGCGTCTATGGCTACACCTTC
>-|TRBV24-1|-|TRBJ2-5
CATSDLRRGNQETQYF
TGTGCCACCAGTGATTTGAGACGGGGAAACCAAGAGACCCAGTACTTC
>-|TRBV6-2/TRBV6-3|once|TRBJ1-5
CASSYSPGEPQHF
TGTGCCAGCAGTTACTCACCGGGTGAGCCCCAGCATTTT
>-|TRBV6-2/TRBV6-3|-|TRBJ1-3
CASSQDQGNTIYF
TGTGCCAGCAGCCAAGACCAGGGGAACACCATATATTTT
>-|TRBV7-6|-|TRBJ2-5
CASSLVTGFQETQYF
TGTGCCAGCAGCTTAGTAACAGGCTTCCAAGAGACCCAGTACTTC
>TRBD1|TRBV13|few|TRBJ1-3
CASSRDRDRNTIYF
TGTGCCAGCAGCCGCGACAGGGACCGAAACACCATATATTTT
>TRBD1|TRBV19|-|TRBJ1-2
CASRDRGHDGYTF
TGTGCCAGTAGGGACAGGGGGCATGACGGCTACACCTTC
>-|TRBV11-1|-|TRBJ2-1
CASIGRGRVYNEQFF
TGTGCCAGCATTGGACGGGGAAGGGTGTACAATGAGCAGTTCTTC
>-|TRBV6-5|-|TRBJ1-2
CASSPLKVEPYGYTF
TGTGCCAGCAGTCCCCTCAAAGTAGAACCCTATGGCTACACCTTC